This TCR beta chain is from a study of T cell changes during pregnancy in multiple sclerosis (dated by TCRdb to about 2019). Concerning the study at large: The study looked at changes in the T cell repertoire across pregnancy in women with multiple sclerosis.

About this clone itself: The specificity of this receptor is unknown. Nothing much larger sits one base from this clone, and base qualities are not available.

V is shortened by 6 bases, J by 1 base, and the region joining them spans 12 bases. As encoded in the germline V gene, CDR1 is MGHDK while CDR2 is SYGVNS. Including the terminal cysteine and phenylalanine, the CDR3 comprises 14 residues. The retained sequence is limited to the CDR3, 42 bases, with the frame set at the first base. The method behind the library was the immunoSEQ multiplex PCR assay. The clones in this table, taken by TCRdb from immuneACCESS, are in-frame only. Not every clone is retained; where verified, under half of the shortfall comes from an unresolved V gene, and the cause of the rest is unknown. The sample yields about 94,000 clones; approximately 93% were counted once. Of the sample, 0.99% is held by the ten largest clones.

This receptor was identified in a female donor with multiple sclerosis, enrolled in a pregnancy study. Here the sequenced sample was peripheral blood, taken after pregnancy. Rearrangement joined TRBV25-1 to TRBJ1-1; TRBD1 could be the D gene, as 5 bases match. The CDR3 protein: CASRNDRPNTEAFF. DNA sequence: TGTGCCAGCAGAAACGACAGACCGAACACTGAAGCTTTCTTT. Reference TRBV25-1 and TRBJ1-1 proteins supply the regions before and after the CDR3; the full variable domain is: EADIYQTPRYLVIGTGKKITLECSQTMGHDKMYWYQQDPGMELHLIHYSYGVNSTEKGDLSSESTVSRIRTEHFPLTLESARPSHTSQYLCASRNDRPNTEAFFGQGTRLTVV.